This TCR beta chain emerged from a study of OX40 agonist ivuxolimab in advanced cancers. Whole-study context: Every 2 weeks, patients got intravenous ivuxolimab at one of six dose levels (0.01-10 mg/kg).

Some clones are missing from TCRdb's copy, which holds only in-frame ones; the method was immunoSEQ multiplex PCR. The profile covers roughly 19,000 clones, with approximately 83% appearing a single time and less than 4% taken by the ten largest. Germline V gives CDR1 SGHRS, CDR2 YFSETQ. The V end lost 2 bases, the J end lost 5 bases, and 2 bases lay between the germline ends. The CDR3 is 11 residues long. The chain joins TRBV5-1 to TRBJ2-1; D gene ambiguous. The source of this sequence is an adult with an advanced solid tumor such as melanoma, head and neck, liver or kidney cancer. This material consisted of CD4+ or CD8+ T cells sorted from blood, taken in a trial of the OX40 agonist ivuxolimab. The CDR3 loop reads CASSFNNEQFF. CDR3 DNA sequence: TGCGCCAGCAGCTTTAACAATGAGCAGTTCTTC.